These 26 T cell receptor beta chains share one sample of origin, sequenced in a study of shared clonotypes between healthy human individuals. Only CD45RO-negative cells positively selected for CCR7 counted as naive CD8 cells, so terminally differentiated effector memory CD45RA+ cells were excluded. Sequencing was performed with immunoSEQ multiplex PCR; in TCRdb, only in-frame clones are kept and a portion is missing. The repertoire consists of some 740,000 clones, with nearly 95% occurring once and the leading ten covering about 24%. Sequencing used naive CD8+ T cells sorted from blood. The receptors originated from a man under 40 in good health.

The rearrangement uses TRBV7-6 and TRBJ2-6; D gene unclear. The CDR3 has 13 residues. From germline, CDR1 is SGHVS and CDR2 FNYEAQ. V was cut by 2 bases and J by 4 bases, with 3 bases left in between. The DNA of the CDR3 is TGTGCCAGCAGCTTAACCGGGGCCAACGTCCTGACTTTC. Translation gives CASSLTGANVLTF. Full variable domain (rest looked up from reference TRBV7-6 and TRBJ2-6): GAGVSQSPRYKVTKRGQDVALRCDPISGHVSLYWYRQALGQGPEFLTYFNYEAQQDKSGLPNDRFSAERPEGSISTLTIQRTEQRDSAMYRCASSLTGANVLTFGAGSRLTVL.

This clone was seen a handful of times. V is TRBV6-4 and J is TRBJ1-5, with D maybe TRBD1 (6 bases). V lost 1 base and J lost 5, with 12 bases in between. CDR3 size: 15 residues. Per germline, CDR1 MRHNA and CDR2 SNTAGT. CDR3 residues: CASSDFGGADQPQHF. CDR3 in DNA: TGTGCCAGCAGTGACTTTGGGGGGGCGGATCAGCCCCAGCATTTT.

This chain connects TRBV29-1 to TRBJ2-1, with a tentative D call TRBD1 (5 bases). Germline CDR1 is SQVTM and CDR2 is ANQGSEA. CDR3 size: 13 residues. Trimming took 3 bases from V and 1 from J, leaving 7 bases between them. The CDR3 protein is CSVDSGSYNEQFF. The CDR3 DNA reads TGCAGCGTTGATTCAGGGTCCTACAATGAGCAGTTCTTC.

The chain carries TRBV28 and TRBJ2-3, with D possibly being TRBD1 or TRBD2 (5 bases each). Germline V lookup: CDR1 MDHEN, CDR2 SYDVKM. The CDR3 totals 14 residues. Between the trimmed V and J ends, which lost 5 bases and 2 bases, there was a span of 11 bases. This CDR3 is CASSRDLITDTQYF. The CDR3 DNA sequence: TGTGCCAGCAGTCGGGACCTCATCACAGATACGCAGTATTTT. The whole variable domain, remainder taken from reference TRBV28 and TRBJ2-3, is DVKVTQSSRYLVKRTGEKVFLECVQDMDHENMFWYRQDPGLGLRLIYFSYDVKMKEKGDIPEGYSVSREKKERFSLILESASTNQTSMYLCASSRDLITDTQYFGPGTRLTVL.

The gene calls are TRBV27 and TRBJ1-4; perhaps TRBD1 as D (5 bases). Per germline, CDR1 MNHEY and CDR2 SMNVEV (reference sequence). The CDR3 is 18 amino acids. V was trimmed by 5 bases and J by 0 bases, leaving 19 bases between them. The CDR3 reads CASSTIQGGFATNEKLFF. The CDR3 region has the DNA TGTGCCAGCAGTACCATCCAGGGTGGGTTTGCAACTAATGAAAAACTGTTTTTT.

The J gene is TRBJ2-3, the V gene TRBV28; tentatively, D is TRBD2 (6 bases). The germline V gene encodes CDR1 MDHEN and CDR2 SYDVKM. CDR3 length: 14 amino acids. V dropped 6 bases and J dropped 4 bases, with 14 bases sitting between them. The CDR3 loop is CASSLYGGADTQYF. The CDR3 DNA follows: TGTGCCAGCAGCCTATACGGAGGGGCAGATACGCAGTATTTT. The full variable domain, its missing parts supplied by reference TRBV28 and TRBJ2-3, is DVKVTQSSRYLVKRTGEKVFLECVQDMDHENMFWYRQDPGLGLRLIYFSYDVKMKEKGDIPEGYSVSREKKERFSLILESASTNQTSMYLCASSLYGGADTQYFGPGTRLTVL.

The chain combines TRBV27 with TRBJ1-2; the match to TRBD1 covers 8 bases. Germline loops: CDR1 MNHEY, CDR2 SMNVEV (reference sequence). This CDR3 has 15 residues. The V segment lost 5 bases and the J segment 7 bases; nucleotides outside the gene matches: 12. The CDR3: CASSLRAQGAGGYTF. The CDR3 DNA reads as TGTGCCAGCAGTCTCAGGGCCCAGGGGGCGGGTGGCTACACCTTC.

The chain links TRBV7-9 to TRBJ1-1; D is unclear. V gave up 1 base and J gave up 6 bases, with 15 bases separating them. Germline loops: CDR1 SEHNR, CDR2 FQNEAQ (reference sequence). This CDR3 comprises 15 residues. This chain's CDR3 is CASSLDSSGRAEAFF. The CDR3 nucleotides are TGTGCCAGCAGCTTAGATTCCTCCGGGAGGGCTGAAGCTTTCTTT.

This chain links TRBV7-2 with TRBJ2-1; a possible D gene is TRBD2 (6 bases). Germline values: CDR1 SGHTA, CDR2 FQGNSA. The CDR3 is made up of 14 amino acids. The germline V and J ends were trimmed by 1 base and 6 bases, with 10 bases remaining between them. The DNA for the CDR3 is TGTGCCAGCAGCTTAGTTGGTAGCGGCAATGAGCAGTTCTTC. Translation gives CASSLVGSGNEQFF.

The chain recombines TRBV27 with TRBJ2-1, with 9 bases matching TRBD1. Germline CDR1 reads MNHEY; CDR2 reads SMNVEV (reference sequence). Germline trimming cut 3 bases from V and 4 bases from J; bases unmatched to any gene: 10. There are 17 residues in the CDR3. The CDR3 region is CASSFFETGGLYNEQFF. The CDR3 bases are TGTGCCAGCAGTTTCTTTGAGACAGGGGGTTTATACAATGAGCAGTTCTTC.

This chain joins TRBV9 and TRBJ2-7; possibly TRBD2 for D (5 bases). With 0 bases removed from V and 5 bases from J, the gap between germline ends came to 15 bases. The CDR3 has 15 amino acids. Per the germline V gene, CDR1 is SGDLS and CDR2 is YYNGEE. The CDR3 sequence is CASSVGELERNEQYF. The CDR3 DNA sequence: TGTGCCAGCAGCGTAGGGGAGCTGGAGAGAAACGAGCAGTACTTC.

This clone was seen just once. The V gene is TRBV7-2, the J gene TRBJ2-7; TRBD2 aligns across 13 bases. The J segment lost 4 bases and the V segment lost 1 base, leaving 7 bases of the junction unmatched. CDR1 is SGHTA, CDR2 FQGNSA, per germline. This CDR3 has 17 amino acids. CDR3 in DNA: TGTGCCAGCAGCTTAGGTTGGACTAGCGGGAGCTGTTACGAGCAGTACTTC. Translated: CASSLGWTSGSCYEQYF.

The V and J genes are TRBV5-4 and TRBJ2-1; the D gene is possibly TRBD2 (5 bases). The V end lost 4 bases, the J end lost 3 bases, and 8 bases lay between the germline ends. Germline V gene sequence: CDR1 SGHNT, CDR2 YYREEE (reference sequence). The length of the CDR3 is 13 residues. The chain's CDR3 is CASSPRDYNEQFF. The CDR3 coding sequence is TGTGCCAGCAGCCCGAGGGACTACAATGAGCAGTTCTTC.

The count of this clone is one. This sequence joins TRBV7-3 and TRBJ1-1, with TRBD1 as a possible D gene (5 bases). V was trimmed by 1 base and J by 6 bases, leaving 15 bases between them. There are 15 residues in the CDR3. Germline CDR1 reads SGHTA; CDR2 reads FQGTGA. In nucleotides, the CDR3 is TGTGCCAGCAGCTTAATCAGGGCGGCCGGCGCTGAAGCTTTCTTT. Translating it yields CASSLIRAAGAEAFF.

This chain uses TRBV28 with TRBJ2-7; D is possibly TRBD2 (6 bases). Germline CDR1 MDHEN, CDR2 SYDVKM. Trimming removed 3 bases from V and 5 bases from J, with 11 bases in between. The CDR3 extends over 13 amino acids. CDR3 nucleotides: TGTGCCAGCAGTTTGCGGTCGGGGGACGAGCAGTACTTC. Encoded protein: CASSLRSGDEQYF.

The V gene is TRBV29-1, the J gene TRBJ2-7; D tentatively fits TRBD1 or TRBD2 (5 bases each). In germline, CDR1 is SQVTM, CDR2 ANQGSEA. Trimming left V 2 bases short and J 1 base short, with 12 bases between. CDR3 length equals 14 residues. CDR3 protein: CSVELGTSSYEQYF. The CDR3 DNA sequence: TGCAGCGTTGAACTCGGGACCAGTTCCTACGAGCAGTACTTC.

The rearrangement uses TRBV6-6 and TRBJ2-7, with D perhaps assigned TRBD1 or TRBD2 (7 bases each). V was clipped by 6 bases and J by 1 base, with 16 bases between them. CDR3 length equals 15 residues. Germline V gives CDR1 MNHNY, CDR2 SVGAGI (reference sequence). This chain's CDR3 is CASSPGGELSYEQYF. For the CDR3, the DNA is TGTGCCAGCAGCCCAGGGGGGGAGCTATCCTACGAGCAGTACTTC.

The V and J genes are TRBV9 and TRBJ1-2; D may be TRBD1 (6 bases). The CDR3 runs to 12 residues. Germline V lookup: CDR1 SGDLS, CDR2 YYNGEE. V was clipped by 1 base and J by 10 bases, with 11 bases between them. CDR3 region: CASSVSSGAYTF. In nucleotides, the CDR3 is TGTGCCAGCAGCGTATCTTCGGGGGCCTACACCTTC.

The DNA of the CDR3 is TGTGCCACCAGCAGAGAAATAGCGATGGACAGGGTCACCTTCGGAAACACCATATATTTT. Translation: CATSREIAMDRVTFGNTIYF. This chain links TRBV15 with TRBJ1-3; 8 bases fit TRBD1. The CDR3 extends over 20 amino acids. Per germline, CDR1 LNHNV and CDR2 YYDKDF (reference sequence). V lost 0 bases, J lost 4 bases, and 17 bases stayed unmatched. The variable domain in full, completed from reference TRBV15 and TRBJ1-3, reads DAMVIQNPRYQVTQFGKPVTLSCSQTLNHNVMYWYQQKSSQAPKLLFHYYDKDFNNEADTPDNFQSRRPNTSFCFLDIRSPGLGDTAMYLCATSREIAMDRVTFGNTIYFGEGSWLTVV.

This clone was recorded a few times. As DNA, the CDR3 is TGTGCCAGCAGCCAAGGGGTTGGGGGTGAGGGCTATGGCTACACCTTC. Translated, it gives CASSQGVGGEGYGYTF. The gene calls are TRBV4-2 and TRBJ1-2; weak D call: TRBD1 (5 bases). The CDR3 has 16 amino acids. V was shortened by 1 base and J by 4 bases, with 16 bases between the two germline ends. Germline lookup yields CDR1 LGHNA and CDR2 YNFKEQ.

CDR3: CASSRTVSSTDTQYF. The CDR3 DNA sequence: TGTGCCAGCAGCCGGACCGTCTCTAGCACAGATACGCAGTATTTT. The chain recombines TRBV28 with TRBJ2-3, with D uncertain. CDR1 and CDR2 from the germline V gene are MDHEN and SYDVKM. The CDR3 is made up of 15 amino acids. V was shortened by 6 bases and J by 0 bases, with 13 bases between the two germline ends.

This sequence joins TRBV6-5 and TRBJ2-3, with a weak D call TRBD1 (5 bases). CDR1 and CDR2 (germline): MNHEY, SVGAGI. V was cut by 6 bases and J by 8 bases, with 9 bases left in between. CDR3 length equals 11 residues. The CDR3 region has the DNA TGTGCCAGCAGACATGGGGCTACGCAGTATTTT. Translation gives CASRHGATQYF.

The rearrangement uses TRBV7-2 and TRBJ2-1, with D tentatively TRBD2 (6 bases). Germline lookup yields CDR1 SGHTA and CDR2 FQGNSA. Trimming took off 9 bases at V and 8 bases at J, with 17 bases between the two ends. The CDR3 is 13 amino acids. CDR3 sequence reads: CASLGLPSDEQFF. The CDR3 DNA is TGTGCCAGTCTGGGACTTCCCTCGGATGAGCAGTTCTTC.

The V gene is TRBV19, the J gene TRBJ1-1; TRBD1 matches at 10 bases. Per germline, CDR1 LNHDA and CDR2 SQIVND (reference sequence). V shed 6 bases and J 3 bases; nucleotides not matched to a gene: 7. The CDR3 runs 15 residues. The CDR3 spells CASRSSTGGHTEAFF. CDR3 DNA: TGTGCCAGTAGATCCTCGACAGGGGGCCACACTGAAGCTTTCTTT.

The gene calls are TRBV11-2 and TRBJ2-1; 8 bases are a match to TRBD2. Germline values: CDR1 SGHAT, CDR2 FQNNGV. The CDR3 is 14 amino acids. Germline trimming cut 5 bases from V and 7 bases from J; bases unmatched to any gene: 7. The CDR3 region is CASSESGSLNEQFF. The CDR3 DNA sequence: TGTGCCAGCAGCGAAAGCGGGAGCTTAAATGAGCAGTTCTTC.

The V gene is TRBV7-2, the J gene TRBJ1-5; D may be TRBD1 (5 bases). Trimming removed 3 bases from V and 8 bases from J, with 14 bases in between. Germline CDR1 reads SGHTA; CDR2 reads FQGNSA. This CDR3 has 14 amino acids. The chain's CDR3 is CASSFFSGIEPQHF. In DNA, the CDR3 is TGTGCCAGCAGCTTTTTTTCAGGGATTGAGCCCCAGCATTTT.